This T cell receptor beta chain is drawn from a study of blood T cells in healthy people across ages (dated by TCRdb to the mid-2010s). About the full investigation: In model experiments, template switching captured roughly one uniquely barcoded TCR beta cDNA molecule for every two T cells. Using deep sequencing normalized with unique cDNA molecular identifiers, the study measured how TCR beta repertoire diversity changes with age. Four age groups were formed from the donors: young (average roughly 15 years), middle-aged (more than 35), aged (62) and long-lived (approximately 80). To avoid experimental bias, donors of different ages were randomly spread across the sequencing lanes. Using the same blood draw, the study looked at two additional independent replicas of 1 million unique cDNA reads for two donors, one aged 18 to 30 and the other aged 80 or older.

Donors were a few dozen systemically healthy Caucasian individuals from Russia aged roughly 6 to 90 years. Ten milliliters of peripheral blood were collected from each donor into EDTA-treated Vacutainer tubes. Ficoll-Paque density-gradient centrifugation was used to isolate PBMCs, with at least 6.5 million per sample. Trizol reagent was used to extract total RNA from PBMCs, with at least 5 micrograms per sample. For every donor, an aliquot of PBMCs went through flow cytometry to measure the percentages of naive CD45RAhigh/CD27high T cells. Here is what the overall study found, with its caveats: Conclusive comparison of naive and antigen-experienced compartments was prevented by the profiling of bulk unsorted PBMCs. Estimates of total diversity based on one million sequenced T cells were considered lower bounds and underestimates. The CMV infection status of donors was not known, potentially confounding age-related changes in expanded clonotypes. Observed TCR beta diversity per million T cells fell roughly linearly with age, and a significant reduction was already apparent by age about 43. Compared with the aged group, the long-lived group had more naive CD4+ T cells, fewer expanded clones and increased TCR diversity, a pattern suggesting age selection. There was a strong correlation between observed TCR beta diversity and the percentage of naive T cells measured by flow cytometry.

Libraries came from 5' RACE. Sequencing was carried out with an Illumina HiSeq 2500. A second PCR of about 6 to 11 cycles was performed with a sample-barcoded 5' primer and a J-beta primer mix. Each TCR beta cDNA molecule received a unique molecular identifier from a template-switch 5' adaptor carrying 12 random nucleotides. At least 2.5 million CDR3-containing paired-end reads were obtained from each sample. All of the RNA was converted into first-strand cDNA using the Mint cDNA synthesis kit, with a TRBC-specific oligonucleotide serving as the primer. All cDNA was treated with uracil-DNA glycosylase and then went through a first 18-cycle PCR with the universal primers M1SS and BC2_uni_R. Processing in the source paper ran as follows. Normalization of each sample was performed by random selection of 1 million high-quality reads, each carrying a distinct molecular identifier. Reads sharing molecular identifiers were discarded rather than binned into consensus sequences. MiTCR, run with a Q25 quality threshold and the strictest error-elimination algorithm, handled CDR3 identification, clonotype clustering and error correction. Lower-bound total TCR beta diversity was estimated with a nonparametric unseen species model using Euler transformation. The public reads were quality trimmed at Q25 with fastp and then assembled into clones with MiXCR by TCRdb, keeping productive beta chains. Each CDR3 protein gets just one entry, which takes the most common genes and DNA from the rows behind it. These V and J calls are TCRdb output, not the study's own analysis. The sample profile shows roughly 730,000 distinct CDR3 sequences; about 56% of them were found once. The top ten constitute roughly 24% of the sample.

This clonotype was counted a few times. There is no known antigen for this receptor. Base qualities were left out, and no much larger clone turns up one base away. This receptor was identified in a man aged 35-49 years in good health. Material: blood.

The CDR3 protein: CAITPTGALGEQYF. At the DNA level, the sequence is TGTGCCATCACCCCGACAGGGGCGCTGGGCGAGCAGTACTTC. The chain uses TRBV10-3 and TRBJ2-7, and 8 junctional nucleotides match TRBD1. V is pruned by 7 bases and J by 6 bases, leaving 11 bases of the junction without a gene match. The CDR3 numbers 14 residues from cysteine through phenylalanine. Only CDR3 DNA is held: 42 bases, read in frame from base 1. The germline V gene yields ENHRY for CDR1 and SYGVKD for CDR2.